This T cell receptor beta chain was identified in a study of identical twins. The V gene end was trimmed by 4 bases and the J gene end by 4 bases; junction bases not matched to a gene: 7. The CDR3 is 15 residues long. TCRdb re-analysed the 5' RACE reads in MiXCR, keeping a single row per CDR3 protein. The sample carries approximately 230,000 distinct CDR3 sequences, over 5.5% recorded once. This clonotype has at least ten counts. Another study also made use of these data, one on T cells expressing NK-cell markers. From that study: Sorted CD3+CD56+NKG2C+, CD3+CD56+NKG2C- and CD3+CD56-NKG2C+ T cells supplied TCR beta repertoires.

Material for sequencing was CD8+ T cells sorted from blood. The TCR originated in a woman in her late teens or twenties in good health. The V and J genes are TRBV12-3 or TRBV12-4 and TRBJ2-7; 10 nucleotides line up with TRBD2. The CDR3: CASSSRASGSYEQYF. The CDR3, as DNA: TGTGCCAGCAGTTCCCGCGCTAGCGGGAGTTACGAGCAGTACTTC.